The 21 T cell receptor beta chains in this list originate from one sample, sequenced in a study of T cell changes during pregnancy in multiple sclerosis. This table comes from immunoSEQ multiplex PCR, and its TCRdb copy is limited to in-frame clones, with some not included. Among about 62,000 clones listed, 90% to 95% were seen once. The sample in question was CD8+ T cells from peripheral blood mononuclear cells, obtained in the second trimester of pregnancy. The receptors were sampled from a female donor with multiple sclerosis, enrolled in a pregnancy study.

This sequence joins TRBV9 and TRBJ2-7; TRBD1 aligns across 9 bases. The length of the CDR3 is 13 residues. Germline V gene lookup returns CDR1 SGDLS and CDR2 YYNGEE. The ends lost 3 bases at V and 7 bases at J; junction bases unmatched: 5. This chain's CDR3 is CASSAGTGWEQYF. The CDR3 bases are TGTGCCAGCAGCGCCGGGACAGGGTGGGAGCAGTACTTC.

The rearrangement uses TRBV2 and TRBJ2-3; 11 bases are a match to TRBD2. The CDR3 spans 15 residues. V lost 6 bases and J lost 2; bases outside the gene matches: 4. Germline V lookup: CDR1 SNHLY, CDR2 FYNNEI. DNA of the CDR3: TGTGCCAGCAGCGTAGCGGGAGGGGACACAGATACGCAGTATTTT. This gives the protein CASSVAGGDTDTQYF.

The gene calls are TRBV19 and TRBJ2-7; possibly TRBD2 for D (5 bases). The CDR3 is 14 residues long. Per germline, CDR1 LNHDA and CDR2 SQIVND (reference sequence). Between the trimmed V and J ends, which lost 3 bases and 0 bases, there was a span of 9 bases. CDR3 in DNA: TGTGCCAGTAGTATGAGCGGTAGCTCCTACGAGCAGTACTTC. Amino acids: CASSMSGSSYEQYF.

V and J are TRBV28 and TRBJ2-5; D may be TRBD1 (6 bases). CDR3 length: 15 residues. V gave up 3 bases and J gave up 4 bases, with 15 bases separating them. Germline loops: CDR1 MDHEN, CDR2 SYDVKM. The CDR3 here is CASSFPDRPAETQYF. The CDR3 nucleotides are TGTGCCAGCAGTTTCCCCGACAGGCCGGCAGAGACCCAGTACTTC.

The V and J genes are TRBV18 and TRBJ1-3; D is perhaps TRBD1 (6 bases). This CDR3 contains 17 residues. Germline V CDR1 and CDR2: KGHSH, LQKENI. The germline V and J ends were trimmed by 2 bases and 4 bases, with 18 bases remaining between them. CDR3 coding DNA: TGTGCCAGCTCACCATCGGGGCAGGGGAGAATCGGAAACACCATATATTTT. The encoded protein is CASSPSGQGRIGNTIYF. The variable domain in full, with the rest retrieved from reference TRBV18 and TRBJ1-3, is NAGVMQNPRHLVRRRGQEARLRCSPMKGHSHVYWYRQLPEEGLKFMVYLQKENIIDESGMPKERFSAEFPKEGPSILRIQQVVRGDSAAYFCASSPSGQGRIGNTIYFGEGSWLTVV.

The genes are TRBV28 and TRBJ1-2; 7 bases map to TRBD1. This CDR3 contains 15 residues. With 5 bases clipped from V and 5 bases from J, the junction kept 11 bases outside the gene matches. Germline V lookup: CDR1 MDHEN, CDR2 SYDVKM. The CDR3 here is CASSTRNRGWYGYTF. CDR3 bases: TGTGCCAGCAGTACCCGCAACAGGGGCTGGTATGGCTACACCTTC.

This chain uses TRBV5-1 with TRBJ2-7, with TRBD2 matching over 7 bases. J was trimmed by 0 bases and V by 1 base; bases with no gene match: 4. Germline lookup yields CDR1 SGHRS and CDR2 YFSETQ. The length of the CDR3 is 15 residues. CDR3: CASSLTGGPSYEQYF. In DNA, the CDR3 is TGCGCCAGCAGCTTGACGGGAGGTCCCTCCTACGAGCAGTACTTC.

The V call is TRBV2, the J call TRBJ2-7; TRBD1 matches 8 bases. The germline CDR1 and CDR2 sequences are SNHLY and FYNNEI. The V segment lost 2 bases and the J segment 6 bases; nucleotides outside the gene matches: 9. The CDR3 totals 15 residues. The CDR3 loop is CASSERTGYTAEQYF. As DNA, the CDR3 is TGTGCCAGCAGTGAAAGGACAGGGTACACAGCCGAGCAGTACTTC.

The chain couples TRBV28 to TRBJ2-7, with D possibly TRBD2 on 6 matching bases. The V end lost 2 bases, the J end lost 1 base, and 12 bases lay between the germline ends. The CDR3 is 15 residues long. The germline gives CDR1 MDHEN, CDR2 SYDVKM. CDR3 bases: TGTGCCAGCAGTTTAGGGCGGGGCAGGTCCTACGAGCAGTACTTC. Translated: CASSLGRGRSYEQYF.

The V and J genes are TRBV6-4 and TRBJ2-1; maybe TRBD1 (5 bases). Trimming cost V 0 bases and J 7 bases, with 16 bases left between them. This CDR3 is built from 16 residues. CDR1 MRHNA and CDR2 SNTAGT come from the germline V gene. CDR3 sequence: CASSDSLQETVNEQFF. For the CDR3, the DNA is TGTGCCAGCAGTGACTCTTTGCAGGAGACAGTGAATGAGCAGTTCTTC.

The chain employs TRBV5-5 and TRBJ1-3; D is perhaps TRBD1 (5 bases). The CDR3 contains 15 residues. Per the germline V gene, CDR1 is SGHKS and CDR2 is YYEKEE (reference sequence). The V end was cut by 6 bases, the J end by 1 base, with 14 bases between. The CDR3 DNA is TGTGCCAGCATCTCCGACAGCTTTTCTGGAAACACCATATATTTT. Protein product: CASISDSFSGNTIYF. The full variable domain, rest sourced from reference TRBV5-5 and TRBJ1-3, is DAGVTQSPTHLIKTRGQQVTLRCSPISGHKSVSWYQQVLGQGPQFIFQYYEKEERGRGNFPDRFSARQFPNYSSELNVNALLLGDSALYLCASISDSFSGNTIYFGEGSWLTVV.

Of note for this clone: Other DNA sequences in the sample encode the same CDR3. The V and J genes are TRBV27 and TRBJ1-1; D is possibly TRBD1 (6 bases). The CDR3 spans 12 residues. Germline CDR1 MNHEY, CDR2 SMNVEV (reference sequence). Trimming pared 6 bases from V and 4 bases from J, leaving 9 bases between. The CDR3 protein is CASSPTGTEAFF. For the CDR3, the DNA is TGTGCCAGCAGCCCGACAGGCACTGAAGCTTTCTTT.

This chain joins TRBV27 and TRBJ2-1, with 8 bases lining up with TRBD2. CDR1 is MNHEY and CDR2 is SMNVEV in the germline V gene (reference sequence). This CDR3 spans 16 amino acids. The V and J ends lost 2 bases and 2 bases, in that order; junction bases with no gene match: 5. The CDR3 coding sequence is TGTGCCAGCAGTTTAAAGGGTAGCGGGACCTACAATGAGCAGTTCTTC. Residues: CASSLKGSGTYNEQFF.

The V call is TRBV28, the J call TRBJ1-2, with TRBD1 matching over 7 bases. The CDR3 length is 14 residues. The germline V gene has CDR1 MDHEN and CDR2 SYDVKM. Unmatched junction bases numbered 7, after V lost 5 bases and J lost 4 bases. This CDR3 reads CASSVTGEVYGYTF. The CDR3 DNA is TGTGCCAGCAGTGTAACAGGGGAGGTCTATGGCTACACCTTC.

The genes are TRBV30 and TRBJ2-2; 11 nucleotides agree with TRBD2. Germline CDR1 reads GTSNPN; CDR2 reads SVGIG (reference sequence). J lost 8 bases, V lost 2 bases, and 4 bases had no gene match. This CDR3 has 14 residues. The CDR3, as DNA: TGTGCCTGGAGTAGGATAGCGGGAGGGGGGGAGCTGTTTTTT. As protein: CAWSRIAGGGELFF.

This clone turned up a few times. The J gene is TRBJ2-3, the V gene TRBV4-2; TRBD2 aligns across 9 bases. Germline loops: CDR1 LGHNA, CDR2 YNFKEQ. This CDR3 is built from 17 residues. Losses at the gene ends were 4 bases for V and 3 bases for J; bases not matched to a gene: 11. In DNA form, the CDR3 reads TGTGCCAGCAGCCCGCCGGAGCGGGAGGTGGGAACAGATACGCAGTATTTT. It encodes CASSPPEREVGTDTQYF.

The V and J genes are TRBV27 and TRBJ2-1; 8 bases align to TRBD2. Germline CDR1 is MNHEY and CDR2 is SMNVEV (reference sequence). Unmatched junction bases numbered 3, after V lost 11 bases and J lost 0 bases. The CDR3 totals 13 residues. CDR3 residues: CASRGGSYNEQFF. For the CDR3, the DNA is TGTGCCTCCCGGGGGGGCTCCTACAATGAGCAGTTCTTC.

The chain uses TRBV11-3 and TRBJ2-1; 14 positions agree with TRBD2. Unmatched junction bases numbered 12, after V lost 4 bases and J lost 4 bases. The CDR3 has 19 amino acids. Germline V lookup: CDR1 SGHNT, CDR2 YENEEA. As DNA, the CDR3 is TGTGCCAGCAGCTCCCGGTCGACTAGCGGGAGGGGTGGGTACAATGAGCAGTTCTTC. Its protein is CASSSRSTSGRGGYNEQFF. Using reference TRBV11-3 and TRBJ2-1 for the parts outside the CDR3, the full variable domain is EAGVVQSPRYKIIEKKQPVAFWCNPISGHNTLYWYLQNLGQGPELLIRYENEEAVDDSQLPKDRFSAERLKGVDSTLKIQPAELGDSAVYLCASSSRSTSGRGGYNEQFFGPGTRLTVL.

This chain links TRBV7-3 with TRBJ2-3; 13 bases agree with TRBD2. V shed 5 bases and J 3 bases; nucleotides not matched to a gene: 8. Germline CDR1 and CDR2: SGHTA and FQGTGA. The CDR3 runs to 17 residues. CDR3 sequence (DNA): TGTGCCAGCAGCCGAACCGGGACTAGCGGGGCTACAGATACGCAGTATTTT. Its protein product is CASSRTGTSGATDTQYF. Full variable domain (missing parts from reference TRBV7-3 and TRBJ2-3): GAGVSQTPSNKVTEKGKYVELRCDPISGHTALYWYRQSLGQGPEFLIYFQGTGAADDSGLPNDRFFAVRPEGSVSTLKIQRTERGDSAVYLCASSRTGTSGATDTQYFGPGTRLTVL.

This chain links TRBV7-8 with TRBJ2-7; 9 positions match TRBD2. The CDR3 loop spans 16 amino acids. The J segment lost 0 bases and the V segment lost 1 base, leaving 4 bases of the junction unmatched. In germline, CDR1 is SGHVS, CDR2 FQNEAQ. As DNA, the CDR3 is TGTGCCAGCAGCTTAGAAGGTAGCGGGAGCTCCTACGAGCAGTACTTC. Residues: CASSLEGSGSSYEQYF.

The V call is TRBV2, the J call TRBJ1-5; D not certain. This CDR3 contains 13 residues. V lost 5 bases and J lost 5, with 10 bases in between. Germline loops: CDR1 SNHLY, CDR2 FYNNEI. The CDR3 loop reads CASSYFLDQPQHF. CDR3 DNA sequence: TGTGCCAGCAGTTACTTCTTGGATCAGCCCCAGCATTTT.